This T cell receptor (beta chain) was captured in a study of beta chain features in type 1 diabetes. General study findings and limits: VDJ junctions in type 1 diabetes patients carried more deletions and fewer insertions. HLA effects on TCRB rearrangement stayed unresolved here.

The whole isolated RNA underwent reverse transcription, so sequencing captured expressed TCRB transcripts. Reads from naive, central memory and regulatory T cell samples averaged around 3.6 million. Repertoires were generated with immunoSEQ multiplex PCR, while TCRdb's copy carries only in-frame clones and drops some. In the table there are over 700,000 clones, 17% of which are singletons. The CDR3 consists of 15 residues. After removal of 1 base from V and 7 bases from J, the junction contained 6 bases not matched to a gene. Germline-derived CDR1 and CDR2 are MDHEN and SYDVKM. Only a few counts were recorded for this clone. The antigen is not known.

The sample comprised naive CD4+ T cells from blood. V is TRBV28 and J is TRBJ2-2, with 7 bases fitting TRBD1. The TCR comes from a woman between 18 and 30 years old in good health. CDR3 nucleotide sequence: TGTGCCAGCAGTTTATCCGACAGGGTCGGCGGGGAGCTGTTTTTT. Protein sequence: CASSLSDRVGGELFF.